These 3 T cell receptor beta chains came from one sample sequenced in a study of blood T cells in healthy people across ages. Using a J-beta primer mix together with a sample-barcoded 5' primer, a second PCR was run for roughly 6 to 11 cycles. TCRdb fed the 5' RACE reads into MiXCR, producing one record per CDR3 protein. The sample records some 370,000 distinct CDR3 sequences, roughly half being singletons. Sequenced sample: blood. The receptors shown here come from a man in his sixties in good health.

This clonotype was observed a handful of times. The V call is TRBV6-5, the J call TRBJ2-3, with D possibly called TRBD1 or TRBD2 (6 bases each). Germline V gene sequence: CDR1 MNHEY, CDR2 SVGAGI. V gave up 2 bases and J gave up 2 bases, with 14 bases separating them. This CDR3 has 16 residues. CDR3 nucleotide sequence: TGTGCCAGCAGTTACACTACCGCGGGACACACAGATACGCAGTATTTT. The encoded protein is CASSYTTAGHTDTQYF.

This chain uses TRBV20-1 with TRBJ2-7; 10 nucleotides match TRBD2. This CDR3 is 15 amino acids long. The germline V gene encodes CDR1 DFQATT and CDR2 SNEGSKA (reference sequence). Trimming at V came to 5 bases and at J to 5 bases, leaving 12 bases not matched to a gene. The CDR3 here is CSAPSGERGGNEQYF. CDR3 bases: TGCAGTGCTCCTTCGGGCGAGCGGGGGGGTAACGAGCAGTACTTC.

This clonotype showed up just a few times. The chain couples TRBV10-2 to TRBJ2-3; 7 bases map to TRBD1. Germline V gene lookup returns CDR1 WSHSY and CDR2 SAAADI. V gave up 6 bases and J gave up 1 base; unmatched junction bases: 4. This CDR3 is built from 14 residues. CDR3 protein: CASRGQEGTDTQYF. The DNA of the CDR3 is TGCGCCAGCAGAGGACAGGAAGGCACAGATACGCAGTATTTT.